This TCR beta chain was identified in a study of blood T cell repertoires in COVID-19. Deletions cut 5 bases from V and 4 bases from J, with 20 bases between. There are 16 residues in the CDR3. CDR1 and CDR2 from the germline V gene are SGHTA and FQGNSA. This clone has only one observation. Original processing methods: Amplification from reference gene primers served as the basis for estimated nucleated cell counts. The data were produced by immunoSEQ multiplex PCR, yet TCRdb's version contains in-frame clones alone and is incomplete. That table gives V, J and clone size, and the DNA gave D and trimming. The repertoire holds a few hundred thousand clones, with approximately 81% as singletons.

The receptor was isolated from a young woman with acute or convalescent COVID-19. This chain joins TRBV7-2 and TRBJ1-1; a possible D gene is TRBD1 (5 bases). The specimen was peripheral blood. The DNA for the CDR3 is TGTGCCAGCAGCAAATACGCCGGGGGTACGGGCACTGAAGCTTTCTTT. It translates to CASSKYAGGTGTEAFF.